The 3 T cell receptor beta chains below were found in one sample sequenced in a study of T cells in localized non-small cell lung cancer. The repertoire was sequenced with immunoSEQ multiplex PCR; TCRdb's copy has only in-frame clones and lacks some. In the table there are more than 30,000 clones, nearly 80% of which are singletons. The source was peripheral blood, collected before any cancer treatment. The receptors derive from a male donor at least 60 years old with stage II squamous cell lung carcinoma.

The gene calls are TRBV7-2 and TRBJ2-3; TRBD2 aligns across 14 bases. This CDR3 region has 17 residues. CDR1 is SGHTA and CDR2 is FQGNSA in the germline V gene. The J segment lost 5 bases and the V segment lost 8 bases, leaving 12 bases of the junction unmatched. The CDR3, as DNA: TGTGCCAGCGGGGGGGACCTGGGACTAGCGGGAGTAGATACGCAGTATTTT. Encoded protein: CASGGDLGLAGVDTQYF.

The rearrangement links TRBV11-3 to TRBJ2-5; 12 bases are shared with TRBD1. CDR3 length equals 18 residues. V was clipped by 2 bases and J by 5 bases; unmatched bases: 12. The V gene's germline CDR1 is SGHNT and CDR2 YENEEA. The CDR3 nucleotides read TGTGCCAGCAGCTTAAAGCTCGGGACAGGGGGCCGGGGGGAGACCCAGTACTTC. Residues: CASSLKLGTGGRGETQYF. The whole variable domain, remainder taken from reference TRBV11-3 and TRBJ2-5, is EAGVVQSPRYKIIEKKQPVAFWCNPISGHNTLYWYLQNLGQGPELLIRYENEEAVDDSQLPKDRFSAERLKGVDSTLKIQPAELGDSAVYLCASSLKLGTGGRGETQYFGPGTRLLVL.

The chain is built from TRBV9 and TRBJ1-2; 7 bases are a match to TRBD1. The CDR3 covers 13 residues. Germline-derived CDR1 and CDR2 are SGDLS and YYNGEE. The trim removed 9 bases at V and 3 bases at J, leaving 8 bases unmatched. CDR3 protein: CATGRGADYGYTF. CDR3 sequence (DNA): TGTGCCACCGGCAGGGGGGCCGACTATGGCTACACCTTC.